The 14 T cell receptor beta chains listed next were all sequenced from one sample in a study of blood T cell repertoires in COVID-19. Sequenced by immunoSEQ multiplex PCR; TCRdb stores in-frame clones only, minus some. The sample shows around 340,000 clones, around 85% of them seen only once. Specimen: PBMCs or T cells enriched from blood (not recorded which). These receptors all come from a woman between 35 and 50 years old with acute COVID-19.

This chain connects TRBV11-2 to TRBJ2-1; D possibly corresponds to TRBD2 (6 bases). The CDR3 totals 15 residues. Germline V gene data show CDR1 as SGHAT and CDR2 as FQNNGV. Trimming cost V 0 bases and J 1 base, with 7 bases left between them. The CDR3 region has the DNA TGTGCCAGCAGCTTAGATCGGGGGTCCTACAATGAGCAGTTCTTC. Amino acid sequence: CASSLDRGSYNEQFF.

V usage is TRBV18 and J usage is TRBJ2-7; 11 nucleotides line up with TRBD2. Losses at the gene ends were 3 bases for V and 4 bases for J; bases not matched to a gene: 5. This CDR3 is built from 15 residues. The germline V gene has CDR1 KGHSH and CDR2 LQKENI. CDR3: CASSPPGLAAYEQYF. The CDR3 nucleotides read TGTGCCAGCTCACCTCCGGGACTAGCGGCTTACGAGCAGTACTTC.

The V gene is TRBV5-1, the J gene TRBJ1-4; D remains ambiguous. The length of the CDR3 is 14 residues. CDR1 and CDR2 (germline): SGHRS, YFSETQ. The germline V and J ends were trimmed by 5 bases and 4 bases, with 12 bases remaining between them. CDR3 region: CASSGQSINEKLFF. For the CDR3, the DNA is TGCGCCAGCAGTGGGCAATCGATTAATGAAAAACTGTTTTTT. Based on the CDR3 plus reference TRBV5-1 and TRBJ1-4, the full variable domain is KAGVTQTPRYLIKTRGQQVTLSCSPISGHRSVSWYQQTPGQGLQFLFEYFSETQRNKGNFPGRFSGRQFSNSRSEMNVSTLELGDSALYLCASSGQSINEKLFFGSGTQLSVL.

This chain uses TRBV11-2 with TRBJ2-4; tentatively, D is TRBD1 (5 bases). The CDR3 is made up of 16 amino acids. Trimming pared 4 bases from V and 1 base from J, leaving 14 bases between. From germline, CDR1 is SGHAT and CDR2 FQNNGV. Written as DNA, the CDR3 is TGTGCCAGCAGCTCCTATGACAGCGTGGCCAAAAACATTCAGTACTTC. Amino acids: CASSSYDSVAKNIQYF.

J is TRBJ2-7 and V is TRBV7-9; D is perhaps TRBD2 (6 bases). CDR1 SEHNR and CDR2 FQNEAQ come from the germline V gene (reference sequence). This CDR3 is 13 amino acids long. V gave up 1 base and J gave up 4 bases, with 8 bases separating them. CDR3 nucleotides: TGTGCCAGCAGCTTAGGGCGGGATTACGAGCAGTACTTC. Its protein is CASSLGRDYEQYF.

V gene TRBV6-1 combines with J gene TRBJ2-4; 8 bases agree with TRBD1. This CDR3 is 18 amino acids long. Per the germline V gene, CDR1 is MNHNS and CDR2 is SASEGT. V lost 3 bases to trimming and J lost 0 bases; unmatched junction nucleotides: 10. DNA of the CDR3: TGTGCCAGCAGTGAGAGCACAGGGGGGATACTAGCCAAAAACATTCAGTACTTC. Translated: CASSESTGGILAKNIQYF.

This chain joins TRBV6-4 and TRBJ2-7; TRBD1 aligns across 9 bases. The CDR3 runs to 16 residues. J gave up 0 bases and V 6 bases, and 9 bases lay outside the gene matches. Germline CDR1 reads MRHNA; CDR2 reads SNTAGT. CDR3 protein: CASRVSATGGSYEQYF. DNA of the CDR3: TGTGCCAGCAGGGTAAGCGCGACAGGGGGCTCCTACGAGCAGTACTTC.

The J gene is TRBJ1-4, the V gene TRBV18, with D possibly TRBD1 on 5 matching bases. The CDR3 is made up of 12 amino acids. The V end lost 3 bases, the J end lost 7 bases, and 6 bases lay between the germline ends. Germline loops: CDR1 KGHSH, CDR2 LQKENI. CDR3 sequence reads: CASSPQGEKLFF. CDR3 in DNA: TGTGCCAGCTCACCTCAGGGTGAAAAACTGTTTTTT.

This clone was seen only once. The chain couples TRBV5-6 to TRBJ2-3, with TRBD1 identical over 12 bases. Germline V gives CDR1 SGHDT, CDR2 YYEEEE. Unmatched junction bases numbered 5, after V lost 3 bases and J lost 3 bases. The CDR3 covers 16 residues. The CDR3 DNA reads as TGTGCCAGCAGCTCGGGGACAGGGGGCAGGACAGATACGCAGTATTTT. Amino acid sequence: CASSSGTGGRTDTQYF.

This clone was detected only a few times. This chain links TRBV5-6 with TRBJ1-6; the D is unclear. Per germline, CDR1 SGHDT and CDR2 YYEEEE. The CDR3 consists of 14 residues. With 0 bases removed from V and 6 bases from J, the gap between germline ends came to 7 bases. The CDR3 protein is CASSLAPLNSPLHF. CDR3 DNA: TGTGCCAGCAGCTTGGCCCCACTTAATTCACCCCTCCACTTT.

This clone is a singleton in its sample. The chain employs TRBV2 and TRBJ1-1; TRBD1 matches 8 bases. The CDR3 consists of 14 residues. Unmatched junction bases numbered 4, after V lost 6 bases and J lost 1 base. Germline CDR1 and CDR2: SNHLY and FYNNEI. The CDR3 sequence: CASSRDRRNTEAFF. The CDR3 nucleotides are TGTGCCAGCAGCCGGGACAGGAGGAACACTGAAGCTTTCTTT. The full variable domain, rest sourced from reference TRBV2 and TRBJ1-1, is EPEVTQTPSHQVTQMGQEVILRCVPISNHLYFYWYRQILGQKVEFLVSFYNNEISEKSEIFDDQFSVERPDGSNFTLKIRSTKLEDSAMYFCASSRDRRNTEAFFGQGTRLTVV.

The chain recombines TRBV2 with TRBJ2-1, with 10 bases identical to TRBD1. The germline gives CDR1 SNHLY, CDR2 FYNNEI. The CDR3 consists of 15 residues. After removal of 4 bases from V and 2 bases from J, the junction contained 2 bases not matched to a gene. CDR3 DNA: TGTGCCAGCAGTGTTGACAGGGGGCCCTACAATGAGCAGTTCTTC. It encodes CASSVDRGPYNEQFF.

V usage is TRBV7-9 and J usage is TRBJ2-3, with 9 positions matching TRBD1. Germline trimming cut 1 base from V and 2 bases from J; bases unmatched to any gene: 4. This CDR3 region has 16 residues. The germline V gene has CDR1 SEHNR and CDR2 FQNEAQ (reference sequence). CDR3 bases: TGTGCCAGCAGCTTAGGCCGGGACAGGGCCACAGATACGCAGTATTTT. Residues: CASSLGRDRATDTQYF.

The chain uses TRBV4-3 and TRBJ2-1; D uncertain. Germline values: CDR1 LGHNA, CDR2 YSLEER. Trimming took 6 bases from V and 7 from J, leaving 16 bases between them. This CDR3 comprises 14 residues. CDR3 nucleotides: TGCGCCAGCAGTCCAGAGGCGCGTTATAATGAGCAGTTCTTC. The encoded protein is CASSPEARYNEQFF.